Listed here is a single T cell receptor beta chain. Antigen: not known. This specimen belongs to a study of T cell repertoires in cytomegalovirus infection. As for the study in general: In public TCR beta signatures, there were indications of both CMV infection and matching HLA type.

TCRdb ran MiXCR on the reads and lists one entry per CDR3 protein. The sample lists roughly 34,000 distinct CDR3 sequences, about 50% occurring once. Trimming took 4 bases from V and 3 from J, leaving 13 bases between them. This CDR3 contains 15 residues. CDR1 is SGHTA, CDR2 FQGTGA, per germline. Regarding the study as a whole: Carriers of CMV plus the relevant HLA were identified by cumulative public TCR beta family frequency. Dominating the ex vivo response were HLA-C-restricted CMV-specific TCR beta clonotypes.

The sample here was CD8+ T cells from cultured PBMCs, taken from culture after CMV antigen stimulation. This TCR came from a human donor in good health (CMV status not recorded). Some clones in this sample may be carry-over from other donors' samples. The gene calls are TRBV7-3 and TRBJ2-1; D could derive from TRBD1 or TRBD2 (7 bases each). This CDR3 is CASSSGGAVYNEQFF. As DNA, the CDR3 is TGTGCCAGCAGCTCAGGGGGGGCTGTCTACAATGAGCAGTTCTTC.